This TCR beta chain was captured in a study of human T cells and chemical hapten exposure. About the study: Diagnoses of alopecia areata, totalis or universalis occurred in mostly female patients.

This clonotype has more than one count but fewer than ten. Its antigen is unidentified. Stated time point: patch test 1, 2 weeks after DPC sensitization. Treatment noted: therapeutic diphenylcyclopropenone sensitization with weekly scalp DPC. Study-level points and caveats: Expanded TCRs made up significantly more big CDR3 similarity clusters than controls did. Those TCRs sitting above 1 in 1000 frequency stayed the same with DPC sensitization.

Per the original data handling: 90,000 to 100,000 TCRs per sample was the median, with a range of about 20,000 to 750,000. TCRdb fed the RACE reads into MiXCR, producing one record per CDR3 protein. The V and J calls and clone size come from TCRdb's table, not from the authors' own analysis. Of around 380,000 distinct CDR3 sequences listed, around 5% are singletons. V dropped 7 bases and J dropped 1 base, with 11 bases sitting between them. In germline, CDR1 is SGHRS, CDR2 YFSETQ. The CDR3 totals 14 residues. This receptor was taken from a woman aged 45-65 years with alopecia areata. Some clones in this sample may be carry-over from other donors' samples. The chain has TRBV5-1 and TRBJ2-2; perhaps TRBD2 as D (5 bases). This specimen was whole blood, taken in connection with sensitization to the hapten diphenylcyclopropenone (DPC). The DNA of the CDR3 is TGCGCCAGCGGAGGACTGGAGAACACCGGGGAGCTGTTTTTT. As protein: CASGGLENTGELFF.